This passage covers 4 T cell receptor beta chains from one sample sequenced in a study of cytomegalovirus exposure and HLA in healthy donors listed by TCRdb under 2017. Libraries came from the immunoSEQ multiplex PCR assay. The multiplex PCR relied on a mix of 60 forward primers for TCR Vbeta segments and 13 reverse primers for TCR Jbeta segments. Drawn from immuneACCESS, this table holds only the in-frame rearrangements with V and J called that TCRdb kept. Clones are partly lost; checked studies trace under half to an unresolved V gene and leave the rest unexplained. The sample includes some 150,000 clones, with 60% to 85% observed a single time. 1.8% of the sample belongs to the ten largest clones. The sequenced sample consisted of PBMCs. The receptors derive from a female donor in good health and CMV-seropositive.

The chain joins TRBV28 to TRBJ1-5; maybe TRBD1 (5 bases). The CDR3 has 12 residues. Germline CDR1 is MDHEN and CDR2 is SYDVKM. V was cut by 11 bases and J by 7 bases, with 15 bases left in between. DNA for the CDR3: TGTGCCGCCTTGGCTGGGGGGCAGCCCCAGCATTTT. This encodes CAALAGGQPQHF.

The chain carries TRBV4-1 and TRBJ1-1; possibly TRBD1 for D (6 bases). CDR1 MGHRA and CDR2 YSYEKL come from the germline V gene. V was pared by 1 base and J by 5 bases, with 20 bases between. The CDR3 runs 17 residues. The CDR3 DNA reads TGCGCCAGCAGCCAAGGGCAGGGGAGATATTCGGGGACTGAAGCTTTCTTT. It specifies CASSQGQGRYSGTEAFF.

This clone was found a few times. The V and J genes are TRBV5-6 and TRBJ1-1, with D uncertain. Trimming took 4 bases from V and 4 from J, leaving 11 bases between them. Germline lookup yields CDR1 SGHDT and CDR2 YYEEEE. The CDR3 consists of 13 residues. CDR3 protein: CASSRRERTEAFF. CDR3 DNA sequence: TGTGCCAGCAGCCGTCGGGAACGCACTGAAGCTTTCTTT.

The chain couples TRBV5-1 to TRBJ1-1; the D is unclear. Deletions cut 4 bases from V and 2 bases from J, with 12 bases between. The CDR3 runs 14 residues. CDR1 and CDR2 from the germline V gene are SGHRS and YFSETQ. CDR3 in amino acids: CASSKTGSNTEAFF. In nucleotides, the CDR3 is TGCGCCAGCAGCAAAACCGGGAGTAACACTGAAGCTTTCTTT.